The clone carrying this TCR beta chain is medium-sized (0.01 to 0.1%) in the sample. Its matching antigen is unknown. Stimulation used 8.5 to 10 ug/mL lysate from CMV-infected fibroblasts. Responding CD4+ T cells were sorted by upregulation of both CD40 ligand and CD69. PBMCs were depleted of CD8+ T cells before stimulation. This CDR3 is 16 amino acids long. Germline-derived CDR1 and CDR2 are SGHTA and FQGTGA. Trimming pared 2 bases from V and 5 bases from J, leaving 18 bases between. The immunoSEQ assay was version 4, run in survey mode. Template was genomic DNA at 10 ng/uL, with up to roughly 1 ug used per sample. Assay: immunoSEQ multiplex PCR; the TCRdb copy retains only in-frame clones and omits some. The sample has 15,000 to 20,000 clones, less than 65% seen once; the top ten hold about 8%. These data originate in a study of persistence of HIV-infected CD4 T cells. Broader study findings: Compared with CD3/CD28-stimulated cells, CMV- and Gag-responding cells showed lower TCRbeta richness.

The V gene is TRBV7-3, the J gene TRBJ1-1; the D is unclear. This specimen was CD4+ T cells sorted from PBMCs after approximately 19-hour stimulation, taken from a patient who received antiretroviral therapy. This clonotype originated in an adult woman with HIV who was CMV-seropositive. The CDR3 region has the DNA TGTGCCAGCAGCTTAGTTGGAATTGGTTCGGGGACTGAAGCTTTCTTT. Its protein product is CASSLVGIGSGTEAFF. Full variable domain (outside the CDR3, taken from reference TRBV7-3 and TRBJ1-1): GAGVSQTPSNKVTEKGKYVELRCDPISGHTALYWYRQSLGQGPEFLIYFQGTGAADDSGLPNDRFFAVRPEGSVSTLKIQRTERGDSAVYLCASSLVGIGSGTEAFFGQGTRLTVV.